One sample yielded the 20 T cell receptor beta chains listed below, sequenced in a study of T-cell memory formation after mild COVID-19. TCRdb itself ran the 5' RACE reads through MiXCR, one entry per CDR3 protein. The sample includes fewer than 700,000 distinct CDR3 sequences, more than 15% seen only once; the top ten take approximately 12%. Material for sequencing was PBMCs or a T cell subset sorted from them (not recorded which). All receptors derive from an adult woman who had mild COVID-19 (a few samples of this study predate the infection). Cell type and time point are not known.

The chain joins TRBV29-1 to TRBJ2-1; 7 bases align to TRBD2. Germline V CDR1 and CDR2: SQVTM, ANQGSEA. Germline trimming cut 6 bases from V and 8 bases from J; bases unmatched to any gene: 13. The CDR3 loop spans 14 amino acids. Written as DNA, the CDR3 is TGCAGCGTCGTACCCAGGACGGCGGGAGATGAGCAGTTCTTC. This codes for CSVVPRTAGDEQFF.

The chain uses TRBV10-3 and TRBJ1-1; D is unresolved. CDR1 and CDR2 (germline): ENHRY, SYGVKD. V gave up 0 bases and J gave up 7 bases, with 12 bases separating them. The CDR3 sequence is 14 residues long. CDR3 sequence (DNA): TGTGCCATCAGTGAGTCCCATCTACGCCTTGAAGCTTTCTTT. Translation: CAISESHLRLEAFF.

This clonotype has a handful of counts. The genes are TRBV7-2 and TRBJ2-7, with 12 bases fitting TRBD2. The germline CDR1 and CDR2 sequences are SGHTA and FQGNSA. The CDR3 loop spans 16 amino acids. The trim removed 4 bases at V and 3 bases at J, leaving 7 bases unmatched. CDR3 loop: CASSSALTSGSYEQYF. CDR3 nucleotide sequence: TGTGCCAGCAGCTCCGCCTTGACTAGCGGGAGCTACGAGCAGTACTTC.

This clonotype was picked up a small number of times. The J gene is TRBJ1-1, the V gene TRBV9; no firm D call. The CDR3 has 15 residues. The V end was cut by 4 bases, the J end by 0 bases, with 13 bases between. From germline, CDR1 is SGDLS and CDR2 YYNGEE. This CDR3 is CASSPPTRVNTEAFF. The CDR3 bases are TGTGCCAGCAGCCCTCCGACAAGGGTGAACACTGAAGCTTTCTTT.

The chain recombines TRBV7-3 with TRBJ2-1; tentative D call: TRBD2 (5 bases). CDR1 is SGHTA, CDR2 FQGTGA, per germline. The CDR3 loop spans 17 amino acids. V lost 0 bases, J lost 0 bases, and 12 bases lay in between. The DNA of the CDR3 is TGTGCCAGCAGCTTAACCGGACTCTTCGGCTCCTACAATGAGCAGTTCTTC. Translating it yields CASSLTGLFGSYNEQFF.

V and J are TRBV18 and TRBJ2-6; D might be TRBD1 (5 bases). This CDR3 is 16 amino acids long. Per the germline V gene, CDR1 is KGHSH and CDR2 is LQKENI. Trimming cost V 4 bases and J 0 bases, with 10 bases left between them. CDR3 nucleotides: TGTGCCAGCTCACGCGACAGCTTCTCTGGGGCCAACGTCCTGACTTTC. It is translated as CASSRDSFSGANVLTF.

The table lists this clonotype with many counts. J is TRBJ2-1 and V is TRBV7-6, with D hard to call. This CDR3 has 13 amino acids. Germline CDR1 SGHVS, CDR2 FNYEAQ. Trimming removed 4 bases at V and 4 bases at J, with 8 bases between. This chain's CDR3 is CASSSLAYNEQFF. The CDR3 DNA is TGTGCCAGCAGCTCTTTAGCTTACAATGAGCAGTTCTTC.

This clonotype was recorded a few times. The rearrangement links TRBV11-3 to TRBJ2-5, with 7 positions matching TRBD1. The CDR3 has 14 residues. Germline V gene sequence: CDR1 SGHNT, CDR2 YENEEA. V shed 5 bases and J 4 bases; nucleotides not matched to a gene: 7. CDR3 region: CASSEGGPRETQYF. The DNA for the CDR3 is TGTGCCAGCAGCGAAGGGGGCCCCCGAGAGACCCAGTACTTC.

Only a few counts were recorded for this clonotype. This chain links TRBV9 with TRBJ2-1, with 7 bases identical to TRBD2. This CDR3 is 16 amino acids long. Germline V lookup: CDR1 SGDLS, CDR2 YYNGEE. J was trimmed by 8 bases and V by 0 bases; bases with no gene match: 11. CDR3 residues: CASSVAPERESYEQFF. In DNA, the CDR3 is TGTGCCAGCAGCGTAGCCCCGGAGCGGGAAAGCTATGAGCAGTTCTTC.

This clonotype was counted only a few times. The chain employs TRBV5-1 and TRBJ1-2; D perhaps matches TRBD1 (6 bases). V was trimmed by 3 bases and J by 3 bases, leaving 12 bases between them. The CDR3 loop spans 14 amino acids. Germline V gene lookup returns CDR1 SGHRS and CDR2 YFSETQ. CDR3 in amino acids: CASSSGQTYYGYTF. The DNA for the CDR3 is TGCGCCAGCAGCTCCGGACAGACCTACTATGGCTACACCTTC. The variable domain in full, completed from reference TRBV5-1 and TRBJ1-2, reads KAGVTQTPRYLIKTRGQQVTLSCSPISGHRSVSWYQQTPGQGLQFLFEYFSETQRNKGNFPGRFSGRQFSNSRSEMNVSTLELGDSALYLCASSSGQTYYGYTFGSGTRLTVV.

The sample holds many counts of this clonotype. The chain combines TRBV3-1 with TRBJ2-5; 7 bases are a match to TRBD2. CDR1 and CDR2 (germline): LGHDT, YNNKEL (reference sequence). V lost 4 bases, J lost 5 bases, and 16 bases stayed unmatched. The CDR3 is 17 amino acids. Here the CDR3 DNA reads TGTGCCAGCAGCCCGGAGGTCGACCGGCCCGGGAGGGAGACCCAGTACTTC. This sequence encodes CASSPEVDRPGRETQYF.

This clonotype came up many times. The rearrangement joins TRBV7-2 to TRBJ2-5; D unresolved. The CDR3 spans 15 residues. Germline V gene lookup returns CDR1 SGHTA and CDR2 FQGNSA. Deletions cut 1 base from V and 5 bases from J, with 14 bases between. DNA for the CDR3: TGTGCCAGCAGCTTAGATCGCTATCGAATGGAGACCCAGTACTTC. This sequence encodes CASSLDRYRMETQYF. Full variable domain (outside the CDR3, taken from reference TRBV7-2 and TRBJ2-5): GAGVSQSPSNKVTEKGKDVELRCDPISGHTALYWYRQSLGQGLEFLIYFQGNSAPDKSGLPSDRFSAERTGGSVSTLTIQRTQQEDSAVYLCASSLDRYRMETQYFGPGTRLLVL.

This clonotype was seen a few times. The J gene is TRBJ2-2, the V gene TRBV6-1; TRBD2 aligns across 11 bases. V lost 3 bases, J lost 3 bases, and 3 bases stayed unmatched. CDR1 is MNHNS and CDR2 is SASEGT in the germline V gene. The CDR3 is made up of 16 amino acids. The CDR3: CASSDRTSGHTGELFF. CDR3 in DNA: TGTGCCAGCAGTGACCGGACTAGCGGGCACACCGGGGAGCTGTTTTTT.

This clonotype was counted between two and nine times. V and J are TRBV6-5 and TRBJ2-7; possibly TRBD1 or TRBD2 for D (5 bases each). Deletions cut 2 bases from V and 7 bases from J, with 12 bases between. The CDR3 extends over 13 amino acids. Looked up from germline, CDR1 is MNHEY and CDR2 is SVGAGI. DNA of the CDR3: TGTGCCAGCAGTTACGCCGGGACGCCTGAGCAGTACTTC. Its translation: CASSYAGTPEQYF.

This chain links TRBV7-3 with TRBJ2-2; TRBD2 matches at 10 bases. There are 22 residues in the CDR3. The junction had 21 bases not matched to a gene; V was cut back by 5 bases and J by 0 bases. Germline V CDR1 and CDR2: SGHTA, FQGTGA. The CDR3 here is CASSPRLTGRRLAGANTGELFF. The CDR3 DNA sequence: TGTGCCAGCAGCCCCCGACTGACAGGCCGGCGGCTAGCGGGAGCGAACACCGGGGAGCTGTTTTTT.

This clonotype was counted only a few times. V is TRBV4-1 and J is TRBJ2-5; D unresolved. This CDR3 has 14 residues. V lost 4 bases and J lost 5, with 14 bases in between. Per the germline V gene, CDR1 is MGHRA and CDR2 is YSYEKL. CDR3 amino acids: CASSPVVGPETQYF. CDR3 DNA: TGCGCCAGCAGCCCAGTCGTGGGCCCGGAGACCCAGTACTTC.

This chain connects TRBV7-3 to TRBJ1-2; weak D call: TRBD1 (5 bases). V gave up 8 bases and J gave up 6 bases, with 19 bases separating them. CDR1 SGHTA and CDR2 FQGTGA come from the germline V gene. The CDR3 has 14 residues. CDR3 DNA: TGTGCCAGCCTACCAGGTCCGGGACTTGATGGCTACACCTTC. Residues: CASLPGPGLDGYTF. Variable domain in full (rest from reference TRBV7-3 and TRBJ1-2): GAGVSQTPSNKVTEKGKYVELRCDPISGHTALYWYRQSLGQGPEFLIYFQGTGAADDSGLPNDRFFAVRPEGSVSTLKIQRTERGDSAVYLCASLPGPGLDGYTFGSGTRLTVV.

Of note for this clonotype: A single base separates this from a much larger clone, so it may be a read error. Since the CDR3 does not end with the conserved phenylalanine or tryptophan, this likely comes from a read error. The chain links TRBV5-1 to TRBJ2-3; tentatively, D is TRBD1 (7 bases). In germline, CDR1 is SGHRS, CDR2 YFSETQ. V dropped 3 bases and J dropped 1 base, with 12 bases sitting between them. The CDR3 totals 15 residues. The CDR3 DNA follows: TGCGCCAGCAGCTCTCAGGGGGGAGGCACAGATACGCAGTATTTA. The encoded protein is CASSSQGGGTDTQYL.

V gene TRBV11-2 combines with J gene TRBJ1-1; 10 bases fit TRBD1. V lost 0 bases and J lost 4; bases outside the gene matches: 14. Germline V gene lookup returns CDR1 SGHAT and CDR2 FQNNGV. The CDR3 is 19 residues long. CDR3 residues: CASSLDYFGTGVRFTEAFF. Here the CDR3 DNA reads TGTGCCAGCAGCTTAGATTATTTCGGGACAGGGGTGAGGTTCACTGAAGCTTTCTTT.

This clonotype was seen only a few times. The chain couples TRBV7-9 to TRBJ1-1, with D unclear. V lost 2 bases to trimming and J lost 1 base, with 2 bases between them. From germline, CDR1 is SEHNR and CDR2 FQNEAQ (reference sequence). The CDR3 contains 12 residues. The CDR3 bases are TGTGCCAGCAGCTTATGGAACACTGAAGCTTTCTTT. Its protein is CASSLWNTEAFF.